This is a list of T cell receptor beta chains from one sample in a study of shared clonotypes between healthy human individuals. Sequencing used immunoSEQ multiplex PCR; TCRdb keeps in-frame clones, though not all of them. The sample contains about 2.4 million clones, roughly 93% of which appear only once. Sample: naive CD4+ T cells from PBMCs. The receptor set was obtained from a man aged 18 to 30 in good health. Some clones in this sample may be carry-over from other donors' samples. CDR3s leave out the opening cysteine and the closing phenylalanine or tryptophan. D genes are given only for firm matches. Size is omitted from some rows. Given values are once, few, many or a class for expanded clones.

v_gene | d_gene | len | abundance | CDR3aa
TRBV5-1 | NA | 13 | NA | ASSSGGGEGYGYT
TRBV5-1 | NA | 11 | NA | ASSLARESTIY
TRBV7-9 | NA | 12 | NA | ASSDRAGDYEQY
TRBV28 | NA | 10 | once | ASSLSAGGQY
TRBV18 | TRBD2 | 15 | NA | ASSAGTSGGGSYEQY
TRBV29-1 | NA | 11 | NA | SVDFIGTDTQY
TRBV7-3 | NA | 12 | NA | ASSAGGRADGYT
TRBV18 | NA | 15 | once | ASSPIMWGVGTTEAF
TRBV28 | NA | 10 | NA | ASSLISQPQH
TRBV18 | TRBD2 | 17 | NA | ASSPTVGGLAGVGETQY
TRBV6-6 | NA | 9 | NA | ASKDRSEQF
TRBV5-1 | NA | 10 | NA | ASSLIPQEAF
TRBV19 | TRBD2 | 12 | NA | ASSISSGRKVQY
TRBV7-9 | NA | 16 | NA | ASSLGQTFYSGANVLT
TRBV21-1 | NA | 11 | NA | ASSKDVNTEAF
TRBV2 | TRBD2 | 11 | NA | ASSLLAGYEQY
TRBV2 | TRBD1 | 12 | NA | ASGSRGGNTEAF
TRBV7-2 | TRBD2 | 12 | once | ASRLAGVTDTQY
TRBV11-3 | NA | 13 | NA | ASSLGGGVTGELF
TRBV19 | NA | 15 | NA | ASSIFFSSSGANVLT
TRBV28 | NA | 13 | NA | ASSLVQGISRAIY
TRBV29-1 | NA | 11 | NA | SVEGRAQREQF
TRBV5-1 | TRBD2 | 14 | NA | ASSPGLATSTDTQY
TRBV6-1 | TRBD1 | 12 | once | ASSARTGGYEQY
TRBV29-1 | TRBD1 | 10 | NA | SVQGARGEQY
TRBV9 | TRBD1 | 14 | NA | ASSVVGGQGADTQY
TRBV2 | NA | 11 | NA | ASSGPNGGEQF